This T cell receptor beta chain comes out of a study of blood T cells in healthy people across ages (dated by TCRdb to about 2015). Concerning the study at large: Template switching captured roughly one uniquely barcoded TCR beta cDNA molecule per two T cells in model experiments. The study analyzed two additional independent replicas of 1 million unique cDNA reads from the same blood draw for two donors, one aged 18 to 30 and one aged 80 or older. The study measured age-related changes in TCR beta repertoire diversity using deep sequencing normalized with unique cDNA molecular identifiers. To avoid experimental bias, donors of different ages were randomly spread across the sequencing lanes. The donors were divided into four age groups: young (average around 15 years), middle-aged (around 41), aged (approximately 62) and long-lived (about 80). Overall study results and their limits: The long-lived group showed more naive CD4+ T cells, fewer expanded clones and increased TCR diversity than the aged group, suggesting age selection. Donor CMV infection status was unknown, potentially confounding age-related changes in expanded clonotypes. There was a strong correlation between observed TCR beta diversity and the percentage of naive T cells measured by flow cytometry. Total diversity estimates from one million sequenced T cells were considered lower bounds and underestimates. Conclusive comparison of naive and antigen-experienced compartments was prevented by the profiling of bulk unsorted PBMCs. Observed TCR beta diversity per million T cells fell roughly linearly with age, and a significant reduction was already apparent by age around 39.

Comment on this clonotype: Its cognate antigen has yet to be identified. Base quality data are lacking; no much larger clone is found one base away.

CDR1 and CDR2 are drawn from the germline V gene: SGHVS, FQNEAQ. The CDR3 measures 13 amino acids from cysteine to phenylalanine. Only CDR3 DNA remains: 39 bases, in frame from the first base. The germline ends are 14 bases apart after V is trimmed by 5 bases and J by 9 bases. Donors were roughly 40 systemically healthy Caucasian individuals from Russia aged roughly 6 to 90 years. Roughly 10 milliliters of peripheral blood were drawn from each donor into EDTA-treated Vacutainer tubes. PBMCs were isolated by Ficoll-Paque density-gradient centrifugation, with at least 6 million obtained per sample. Trizol reagent was used to extract total RNA from the PBMCs, yielding at least 6 micrograms per sample. For every donor, flow cytometry on a PBMC aliquot measured the percentage of naive CD45RAhigh/CD27high T cells. Libraries were built with 5' RACE. Sequencing took place on an Illumina HiSeq 2500. A second PCR of roughly 6 to 12 cycles was run with a J-beta primer mix and a sample-barcoded 5' primer. Each TCR beta cDNA molecule received a unique molecular identifier from a template-switch 5' adaptor carrying 12 random nucleotides. At least 3 million CDR3-containing paired-end reads were obtained from each sample. All of the RNA was converted into first-strand cDNA using the Mint cDNA synthesis kit, with a TRBC-specific oligonucleotide serving as the primer. Following uracil-DNA glycosylase treatment, all cDNA underwent a first 18-cycle PCR with the universal primers M1SS and BC2_uni_R. Under the source paper's analysis protocol: For normalization, 1 million high-quality reads were randomly selected from each sample, with every read carrying a distinct molecular identifier. Instead of being binned into consensus sequences, reads with shared molecular identifiers were discarded. MiTCR, run with a Q25 quality threshold and the strictest error-elimination algorithm, handled CDR3 identification, clonotype clustering and error correction. A nonparametric unseen species model using Euler transformation provided a lower-bound estimate of total TCR beta diversity. Using fastp trimming at Q25 and MiXCR clonotype assembly, TCRdb reanalyzed the public sequencing data and kept in-frame beta chains. For every CDR3 protein sequence, its rows merge into one entry that carries the most common genes and DNA. The V and J calls and clone size come from TCRdb's table, not from the authors' own analysis. In this sample the table shows about 1.8 million distinct CDR3 sequences, around 48% of which occur a single time. The top ten constitute roughly 2.1% of the sample.

Sequenced sample: blood. Here the chain combines TRBV7-8 and TRBJ2-1, with TRBD1 perhaps the D gene, on 6 matching bases. The sequence was obtained from a woman aged 40 to 55 in good health. Read as DNA, the sequence is TGTGCCAGCAGCCACGGACAGCTGGGTGAGCAGTTCTTC. It encodes CASSHGQLGEQFF.